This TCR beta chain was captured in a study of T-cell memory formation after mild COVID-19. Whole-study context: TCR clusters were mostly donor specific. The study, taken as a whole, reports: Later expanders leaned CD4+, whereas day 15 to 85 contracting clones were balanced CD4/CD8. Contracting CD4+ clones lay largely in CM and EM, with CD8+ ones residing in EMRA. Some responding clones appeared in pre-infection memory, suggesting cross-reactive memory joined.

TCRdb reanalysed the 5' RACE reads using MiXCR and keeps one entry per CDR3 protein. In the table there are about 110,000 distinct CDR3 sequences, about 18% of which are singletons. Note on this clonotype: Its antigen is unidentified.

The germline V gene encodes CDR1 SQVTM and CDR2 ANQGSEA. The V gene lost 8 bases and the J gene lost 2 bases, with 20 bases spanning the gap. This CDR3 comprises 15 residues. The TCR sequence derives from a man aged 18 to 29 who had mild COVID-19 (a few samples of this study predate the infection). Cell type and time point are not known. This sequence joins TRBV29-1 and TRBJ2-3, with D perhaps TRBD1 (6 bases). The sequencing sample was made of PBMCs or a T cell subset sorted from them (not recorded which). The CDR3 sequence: CSTGLGTTNTDTQYF. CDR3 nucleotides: TGCAGCACTGGACTGGGGACAACGAACACAGATACGCAGTATTTT.